This T cell receptor beta chain stems from a study of T cell repertoires in cytomegalovirus infection. Study in general: Public TCR beta signatures provided an indication of both CMV infection and a matching HLA type.

In regard to this clonotype: Antigen: not known.

Each CDR3 protein is one row after TCRdb ran MiXCR on the reads. The sample yields more than 85,000 distinct CDR3 sequences, more than 20% seen once. V shed 2 bases and J shed 6 bases, with 14 bases lying between them. In germline, CDR1 is MNHEY, CDR2 SVGAGI. This CDR3 spans 16 amino acids. Regarding the study as a whole: Identification of carriers of CMV plus the relevant HLA was performed using cumulative public TCR beta family frequency.

V is TRBV6-5 and J is TRBJ1-6; TRBD1 might be the D (5 bases). Sequencing input: CD8+ T cells from PBMCs. This clonotype was sampled from a human donor in good health (CMV status not recorded). Some clones in this sample may be carry-over from other donors' samples. CDR3 residues: CASSYGGSRVNSPLHF. For the CDR3, the DNA is TGTGCCAGCAGTTACGGGGGGAGTCGCGTTAATTCACCCCTCCACTTT.